This passage covers 28 T cell receptor beta chains from one sample sequenced in a study of blood T cell repertoires in COVID-19. Profiled with immunoSEQ multiplex PCR; TCRdb holds only in-frame clones, not every one. The table includes roughly 340,000 clones, around nine tenths detected once. The sequenced material came from peripheral blood. The source is a young woman who had recovered from COVID-19.

CDR3 sequence: CASSPVSGRTDTQYF. In nucleotides, the CDR3 is TGCGCCAGCAGCCCTGTATCCGGGAGGACAGATACGCAGTATTTT. The chain carries TRBV4-1 and TRBJ2-3, with 7 bases aligning to TRBD2. The ends lost 4 bases at V and 3 bases at J; junction bases unmatched: 7. The CDR3 runs 15 residues. Germline CDR1 MGHRA, CDR2 YSYEKL.

The V gene is TRBV11-2, the J gene TRBJ1-5; D is possibly TRBD1 (5 bases). V lost 1 base and J 5 bases, leaving 9 bases between the germline ends. The CDR3 is made up of 14 amino acids. Germline CDR1 SGHAT, CDR2 FQNNGV. The chain's CDR3 is CASSLVGRDQPQHF. CDR3 nucleotides: TGTGCCAGCAGCTTAGTCGGCAGGGATCAGCCCCAGCATTTT.

The V gene is TRBV24-1, the J gene TRBJ2-1, with 7 bases identical to TRBD2. J lost 9 bases, V lost 1 base, and 8 bases had no gene match. This CDR3 has 15 amino acids. CDR1 is KGHDR and CDR2 is SFDVKD in the germline V gene. CDR3 DNA: TGTGCCACCAGTGATTTTGGGCGGAGGGAGGGTGAGCAGTTCTTC. Its translation: CATSDFGRREGEQFF.

This clone was seen a few times. The chain recombines TRBV10-3 with TRBJ1-6; TRBD1 is a possible D gene (6 bases). V shed 4 bases and J shed 8 bases, with 12 bases lying between them. CDR1 is ENHRY, CDR2 SYGVKD, per germline. The CDR3 runs 14 residues. The CDR3 sequence: CAISVAGADSPLHF. The CDR3 nucleotides read TGTGCCATCAGTGTTGCGGGGGCCGATTCACCCCTCCACTTT.

The genes are TRBV4-1 and TRBJ1-5; maybe TRBD1 (5 bases). CDR3 length equals 16 residues. V was shortened by 5 bases and J by 3 bases, with 17 bases between the two germline ends. Germline V lookup: CDR1 MGHRA, CDR2 YSYEKL. The CDR3 protein is CASSDRPVRDNQPQHF. CDR3 DNA sequence: TGCGCCAGCAGCGACCGACCGGTCAGGGACAATCAGCCCCAGCATTTT.

CDR3 sequence (DNA): TGTGCCAGCAGCCTTTCTGCCTTCAGGGGTGCGGGCTACACCTTC. Translation: CASSLSAFRGAGYTF. The chain combines TRBV14 with TRBJ1-2; D might be TRBD1 (6 bases). The CDR3 covers 15 residues. V was trimmed by 4 bases and J by 8 bases, leaving 20 bases between them. Germline lookup yields CDR1 SGHDN and CDR2 FVKESK.

The chain links TRBV7-6 to TRBJ2-3; TRBD2 is a possible D gene (5 bases). Between the trimmed V and J ends, which lost 10 bases and 4 bases, there was a span of 15 bases. The CDR3 runs to 13 residues. Looked up from germline, CDR1 is SGHVS and CDR2 is FNYEAQ. The CDR3 spells CATQSGWADTQYF. The CDR3 DNA reads as TGTGCCACCCAGTCGGGATGGGCAGATACGCAGTATTTT.

In this sample, this clone turned up once. CDR3 bases: TGTGCCAGCAGCTTGGCTAGGGGCCGACATAGCAATCAGCCCCAGCATTTT. Its protein product is CASSLARGRHSNQPQHF. This chain uses TRBV5-6 with TRBJ1-5; the D gene is possibly TRBD1 (5 bases). The CDR3 sequence is 17 residues long. The V end was cut by 0 bases, the J end by 0 bases, with 13 bases between. Germline V CDR1 and CDR2: SGHDT, YYEEEE.

J is TRBJ1-2 and V is TRBV30; D is unclear. The CDR3 has 14 amino acids. The ends were cut back, 4 bases at V and 4 bases at J, with 16 bases in the middle. Per germline, CDR1 GTSNPN and CDR2 SVGIG (reference sequence). The CDR3 sequence is CAWTPDGRGYGYTF. The CDR3 DNA reads as TGTGCCTGGACCCCGGATGGGAGAGGCTATGGCTACACCTTC.

This rearrangement joins TRBV28 to TRBJ2-7; D uncertain. This CDR3 has 14 amino acids. V lost 5 bases and J 0 bases, leaving 11 bases between the germline ends. Germline values: CDR1 MDHEN, CDR2 SYDVKM. The CDR3 spells CASSPTGSSYEQYV. The CDR3 DNA reads as TGTGCCAGCAGTCCTACGGGTAGCTCCTACGAGCAGTACGTC.

CDR3: CASTRLAGGLNEQFF. CDR3 DNA: TGTGCCAGCACTAGACTAGCGGGAGGGCTGAATGAGCAGTTCTTC. This chain uses TRBV6-5 with TRBJ2-1; 14 bases are a match to TRBD2. Germline-derived CDR1 and CDR2 are MNHEY and SVGAGI. The ends lost 7 bases at V and 7 bases at J; junction bases unmatched: 6. The CDR3 length is 15 residues.

The chain recombines TRBV7-8 with TRBJ2-1; the D gene is possibly TRBD2 (5 bases). Germline V gene data show CDR1 as SGHVS and CDR2 as FQNEAQ. Deletions cut 7 bases from V and 5 bases from J, with 12 bases between. The CDR3 is made up of 13 amino acids. CDR3 DNA: TGTGCCAGCACTACACCGGGGAACAATGAGCAGTTCTTC. Translated: CASTTPGNNEQFF. Using reference TRBV7-8 and TRBJ2-1 for the parts outside the CDR3, the full variable domain is GAGVSQSPRYKVAKRGQDVALRCDPISGHVSLFWYQQALGQGPEFLTYFQNEAQLDKSGLPSDRFFAERPEGSVSTLKIQRTQQEDSAVYLCASTTPGNNEQFFGPGTRLTVL.

This chain uses TRBV20-1 with TRBJ1-5; TRBD1 aligns across 8 bases. Per the germline V gene, CDR1 is DFQATT and CDR2 is SNEGSKA (reference sequence). This CDR3 has 14 residues. V was pared by 6 bases and J by 2 bases, with 6 bases of the junction left unmatched. CDR3 bases: TGCAGTGCCAGTCAGGGGGCAGGCAATCAGCCCCAGCATTTT. Residues: CSASQGAGNQPQHF.

The chain has TRBV29-1 and TRBJ2-2; D uncertain. The CDR3 spans 13 residues. The germline gives CDR1 SQVTM, CDR2 ANQGSEA. The ends were cut back, 4 bases at V and 5 bases at J, with 11 bases in the middle. CDR3 residues: CSVGISWTGELFF. The CDR3 nucleotides read TGCAGCGTTGGGATTAGCTGGACCGGGGAGCTGTTTTTT.

The chain recombines TRBV9 with TRBJ1-4; D may be TRBD1 (6 bases). CDR1 is SGDLS and CDR2 is YYNGEE in the germline V gene. The CDR3 contains 15 residues. V gave up 5 bases and J gave up 4 bases, with 15 bases separating them. The CDR3 reads CASSPDRPGNEKLFF. CDR3 DNA sequence: TGTGCCAGCAGTCCCGACAGGCCGGGTAATGAAAAACTGTTTTTT.

The V call is TRBV30, the J call TRBJ2-1; D gene ambiguous. The V and J ends lost 5 bases and 4 bases respectively, with 6 bases between them. Germline CDR1 reads GTSNPN; CDR2 reads SVGIG (reference sequence). CDR3 length equals 11 residues. CDR3 DNA: TGTGCCTGGGACAAGTACAATGAGCAGTTCTTC. Protein sequence: CAWDKYNEQFF.

This CDR3 reads CAWRAGQGGETQYF. CDR3 bases: TGTGCCTGGAGAGCAGGACAGGGAGGAGAGACCCAGTACTTC. The rearrangement links TRBV30 to TRBJ2-5, with 8 bases that match TRBD1. The CDR3 is 14 residues long. From germline, CDR1 is GTSNPN and CDR2 SVGIG (reference sequence). The V gene end was trimmed by 3 bases and the J gene end by 4 bases; junction bases not matched to a gene: 7.

This chain uses TRBV2 with TRBJ2-5; D not certain. Germline V gene sequence: CDR1 SNHLY, CDR2 FYNNEI. CDR3 length: 12 amino acids. The V end was cut by 6 bases, the J end by 2 bases, with 7 bases between. CDR3 in DNA: TGTGCCAGCAGGTTAGATCAAGAGACCCAGTACTTC. Amino acid sequence: CASRLDQETQYF.

This chain connects TRBV27 to TRBJ2-1; 12 bases align to TRBD1. Per germline, CDR1 MNHEY and CDR2 SMNVEV (reference sequence). V was clipped by 5 bases and J by 9 bases; unmatched bases: 8. There are 15 residues in the CDR3. For the CDR3, the DNA is TGTGCCAGCAGTATTAGGGACAGGGGGCCCGGTGAGCAGTTCTTC. Translating it yields CASSIRDRGPGEQFF.

The chain uses TRBV28 and TRBJ1-4, with 11 bases lining up with TRBD1. V dropped 3 bases and J dropped 6; count of bases not matched to a gene: 3. Germline CDR1 is MDHEN and CDR2 is SYDVKM. The CDR3 runs to 15 residues. The CDR3: CASSFLDRGHEKLFF. CDR3 nucleotides: TGTGCCAGCAGTTTTCTGGACAGGGGGCATGAAAAACTGTTTTTT. Full variable domain (remainder filled in from reference TRBV28 and TRBJ1-4): DVKVTQSSRYLVKRTGEKVFLECVQDMDHENMFWYRQDPGLGLRLIYFSYDVKMKEKGDIPEGYSVSREKKERFSLILESASTNQTSMYLCASSFLDRGHEKLFFGSGTQLSVL.

This chain joins TRBV11-3 and TRBJ2-1; a weak D match, TRBD2 (7 bases). The CDR3 consists of 17 residues. Germline CDR1 and CDR2: SGHNT and YENEEA. V was shortened by 4 bases and J by 2 bases, with 18 bases between the two germline ends. CDR3 coding DNA: TGTGCCAGCAGCTCAGGGGCTAGCGGTAAAACCTACAATGAGCAGTTCTTC. It is translated as CASSSGASGKTYNEQFF.

V and J are TRBV4-1 and TRBJ2-1; TRBD2 might be the D (5 bases). CDR1 is MGHRA, CDR2 YSYEKL, per germline. Trimming shortened V by 4 bases and J by 7 bases, and 14 bases separated the two germline ends. The CDR3 is 14 residues long. The CDR3 DNA is TGCGCCAGCAGCCTCCCCGGACTCTTGAATGAGCAGTTCTTC. This gives the protein CASSLPGLLNEQFF.

The chain joins TRBV19 to TRBJ1-1; no definite D call. CDR1 LNHDA and CDR2 SQIVND come from the germline V gene (reference sequence). CDR3 length: 15 residues. The CDR3 is CATKSGFPMNTEAFF. The DNA for the CDR3 is TGTGCTACCAAATCGGGGTTTCCGATGAACACTGAAGCTTTCTTT. Full variable domain (missing parts from reference TRBV19 and TRBJ1-1): DGGITQSPKYLFRKEGQNVTLSCEQNLNHDAMYWYRQDPGQGLRLIYYSQIVNDFQKGDIAEGYSVSREKKESFPLTVTSAQKNPTAFYLCATKSGFPMNTEAFFGQGTRLTVV.

The chain has TRBV3-1 (or the pseudogene TRBV3-2) and TRBJ2-3, with 7 bases aligning to TRBD2. Germline V gene data show CDR1 as LGHDT and CDR2 as YNNKEL (reference sequence). The V and J ends lost 0 bases and 6 bases, in that order; junction bases with no gene match: 18. CDR3 length equals 19 residues. The DNA of the CDR3 is TGTGCCAGCAGCCAAGATCCCCCCTCGGGTGCGGGAGTGTGGGATACGCAGTATTTT. Its protein is CASSQDPPSGAGVWDTQYF.

This chain connects TRBV27 to TRBJ2-7, with 9 bases matching TRBD2. The ends lost 4 bases at V and 3 bases at J; junction bases unmatched: 7. Looked up from germline, CDR1 is MNHEY and CDR2 is SMNVEV (reference sequence). This CDR3 contains 15 residues. CDR3 loop: CASSSVTSGFYEQYV. The CDR3 DNA reads TGTGCCAGCAGTTCCGTGACTAGCGGTTTCTACGAGCAGTACGTC.

The rearrangement uses TRBV10-3 and TRBJ1-6; D remains unclear. Trimming shortened V by 3 bases and J by 7 bases, and 4 bases separated the two germline ends. The germline CDR1 and CDR2 sequences are ENHRY and SYGVKD. CDR3 length: 12 residues. The CDR3 spells CAISDLNSPLHF. DNA of the CDR3: TGTGCCATCAGTGATCTGAATTCACCCCTCCACTTT.

V is TRBV7-9 and J is TRBJ2-5, with D perhaps matching TRBD2 (6 bases). With 5 bases removed from V and 4 bases from J, the gap between germline ends came to 14 bases. The germline CDR1 and CDR2 sequences are SEHNR and FQNEAQ (reference sequence). The CDR3 spans 14 residues. The CDR3 bases are TGTGCCAGCAGCCTCGATATCGGGAGAGAGACCCAGTACTTC. It translates to CASSLDIGRETQYF.

The chain couples TRBV5-6 to TRBJ1-5; tentatively, D is TRBD1 (5 bases). CDR3 length: 15 residues. Trimming took 4 bases from V and 9 from J, leaving 20 bases between them. The germline gives CDR1 SGHDT, CDR2 YYEEEE. CDR3 sequence: CASSSGGGSRVPQHF. The CDR3 DNA is TGTGCCAGCAGCAGTGGGGGGGGTTCAAGGGTGCCCCAGCATTTT.